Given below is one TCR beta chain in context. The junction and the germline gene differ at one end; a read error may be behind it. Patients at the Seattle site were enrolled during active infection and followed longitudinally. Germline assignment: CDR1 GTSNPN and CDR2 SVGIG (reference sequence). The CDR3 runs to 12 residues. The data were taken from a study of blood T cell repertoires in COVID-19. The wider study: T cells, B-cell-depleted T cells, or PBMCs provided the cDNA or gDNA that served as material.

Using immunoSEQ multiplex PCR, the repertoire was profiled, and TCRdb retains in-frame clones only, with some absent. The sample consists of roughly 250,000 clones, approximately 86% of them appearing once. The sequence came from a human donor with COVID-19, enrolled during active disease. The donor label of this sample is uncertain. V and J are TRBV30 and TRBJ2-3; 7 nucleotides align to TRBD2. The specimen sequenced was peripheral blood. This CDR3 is CAGRAGTDTQYF. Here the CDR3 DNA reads TGTGCCGGGAGGGCTGGCACAGATACGCAGTATTTT.